This T cell receptor (beta chain) is drawn from a study of cytomegalovirus exposure and HLA in healthy donors. Study-wide findings and caveats: The availability of immune exposure information extended only to CMV serostatus. Among donors in an Asian-associated ancestry cluster, a later analysis reportedly found fewer N-insertions than the roughly 610-donor mean. An analysis was carried out at a later point. It showed that HLA-associated TCR beta chains were more clonally expanded than equally common non-associated chains. In the analysis, some V segments, TRBV6-2 and TRBV6-3 included, were excluded as indistinguishable.

After removal of 5 bases from V and 2 bases from J, the junction contained 5 bases not matched to a gene. CDR1 and CDR2 (germline): SEHNR, FQNEAQ (reference sequence). CDR3 length: 14 residues. As to this clone: Its antigen remains unknown.

PCR was performed using 60 Vbeta and 13 Jbeta primers. TCRdb keeps only in-frame clones here, not all; method: immunoSEQ multiplex PCR. This table holds about 140,000 clones, approximately 71% found once. The sample taken for sequencing was PBMCs. The clonotype comes from a man aged 35 to 55 in good health and CMV-seronegative. The chain joins TRBV7-9 to TRBJ2-7; 8 bases line up with TRBD1. The CDR3 DNA reads as TGTGCCAGCAGCCCCGGACAGGGACCCTACGAGCAGTACTTC. It yields the protein CASSPGQGPYEQYF.